This record covers a single T cell receptor beta chain. The record originates from a study of blood T cell repertoires in COVID-19. Study-wide background: The study drew acute and convalescent COVID-19 samples from the United States, Italy and Spain. PBMCs, B-cell-depleted T cells, or T cells provided the cDNA or gDNA that made up the material.

CDR1 MNHEY and CDR2 SMNVEV come from the germline V gene (reference sequence). This CDR3 has 17 residues. V was clipped by 6 bases and J by 1 base; unmatched bases: 14. Original processing methods: Reference gene primer amplification in the assay estimated nucleated cell counts. Repertoires were generated with immunoSEQ multiplex PCR, while TCRdb's copy carries only in-frame clones and drops some. The V and J calls and clone size come from that table; D and trimming were worked out from the DNA. Here the sample spans approximately 260,000 clones, approximately 91% being singletons. This chain connects TRBV27 to TRBJ1-2, with 7 bases aligning to TRBD1. This TCR was recovered from a woman aged 35 to 49 who had recovered from COVID-19. Sequencing input: peripheral blood. The CDR3 DNA sequence: TGTGCCAGCAGAAAGACGGGACAGAACACTTATAACTATGGCTACACCTTC. Translation: CASRKTGQNTYNYGYTF.